This T cell receptor (beta chain) was recovered during a study of tumor-infiltrating lymphocytes in primary liver carcinoma. Between about 19 and 34 mg of unsorted bulk tissue served as the source from which RNA and DNA were co-extracted. No patient had received treatment, and all had chronic HBV infection. A word on this clonotype: Its target is not known.

CDR1 is SQVTM and CDR2 is ANQGSEA in the germline V gene. The CDR3 extends over 14 amino acids. Reverse transcription of about 500 ng total RNA with a constant-region primer produced TCR beta cDNA. A slightly modified ARM-PCR protocol with three nested multiplex PCR rounds produced these TCR beta libraries. The first two PCR rounds used TRBV1-TRBV30 forward primers with a C-beta reverse primer, 9 to 11 cycles each. TCRdb re-called the multiplex PCR reads through MiXCR, storing one row per CDR3 protein. The sample consists of some 43,000 distinct CDR3 sequences, approximately 70% of them appearing once. Study-wide results and caveats: Merely some 7-24% of top clones spanned all five tumor regions.

The clonotype was recovered from a man aged 40-50 years with primary liver carcinoma and hepatitis B virus infection. J is TRBJ2-1 and V is TRBV29-1, with TRBD2 identical over 7 bases. The sequenced material came from liver tumor tissue from sampling region 5. Subset in this sample: tumor region T5, tumor centre. Written as DNA, the CDR3 is TGCATCACTGGGGGGGGAAGCTCCTACAATGAGCAGTTCTTC. Translation: CITGGGSSYNEQFF.